The clone carrying this TCR beta chain was counted a single time. This record belongs to a study of blood T cell repertoires in COVID-19. For the study at large: The United States, Italy and Spain were the sources of the acute and convalescent COVID-19 samples. Sources were T cells, B-cell-depleted T cells, or PBMCs; the material itself was cDNA or gDNA.

The study recruited exposed participants who had met a COVID-19 case within 2 weeks before entry. Trimming cost V 4 bases and J 9 bases, with 13 bases left between them. There are 13 residues in the CDR3. Germline CDR1 and CDR2: SGHTA and FQGNSA. Clones were sequenced by immunoSEQ multiplex PCR, and TCRdb holds only the in-frame ones, with some missing. The table records 290,000 or so clones, approximately 80% of them present only once. Sequencing was performed on PBMCs or T cells enriched from blood (not recorded which). The receptor comes from a middle-aged man who had been exposed to COVID-19. The rearrangement uses TRBV7-2 and TRBJ2-1, with D perhaps matching TRBD2 (5 bases). CDR3 loop: CASSSRGAGEQFF. CDR3 nucleotide sequence: TGTGCCAGCAGCTCCCGGGGTGCCGGTGAGCAGTTCTTC.